Given below is one T cell receptor (beta chain) in context. Antigen: not known. The sample originates from a study of T cell responses to AZD1222 COVID-19 vaccine. Study-wide results and caveats: Donors were mostly white British, more females; clonal diversity possibly underestimated.

The CDR3 runs to 11 residues. Losses at the gene ends were 7 bases for V and 15 bases for J; bases not matched to a gene: 5. CDR1 is MNHEY, CDR2 SVGAGI, per germline. The table came from immunoSEQ multiplex PCR; TCRdb's copy has only in-frame clones and leaves some out. The sample records roughly 96,000 clones, 89% being singletons. The sequence was collected from an adult in good health. V gene TRBV6-5 combines with J gene TRBJ1-4; 10 bases are shared with TRBD1. The input for sequencing was peripheral blood, taken on day 0 of AZD1222 vaccination. The DNA of the CDR3 is TGTGCCAGCACGGACAGGGGGTCGGTGTTTTTT. Translation gives CASTDRGSVFF.